This TCR beta chain appears in the sequencing data of a study of T-cell reconstitution after alpha-beta-depleted transplantation in children. Germline V gives CDR1 LNHDA, CDR2 SQIVND (reference sequence). V gave up 1 base and J gave up 5 bases, with 8 bases separating them. This CDR3 spans 13 amino acids. Study observations and caveats: Counts and diversity of T cells one year after transplant came mostly from newly produced T cells. Alpha-beta T cells about two months after transplant reportedly derived from several hundred expanded graft clones. Some patients owed their high day-60 TCRbeta diversity to surviving recipient T cells and thymic progenitors.

Notes on this clonotype: Its antigen is unidentified.

Unique molecular identifiers were incorporated into the prepared TCRbeta library. TCRdb redid the calling of the PCR reads with MiXCR, one entry per CDR3 protein. The data contain around 440,000 distinct CDR3 sequences, 10% to 13% of them seen just once; the ten biggest clones take up just over 2%. Here the sequenced sample was PBMCs, taken before TCRalphabeta/CD19-depleted stem cell transplant. The TCR sequence derives from a child aged 2 to 10 with inherited bone marrow failure, due to receive a stem cell transplant. The V gene is TRBV19, the J gene TRBJ2-5, with D hard to call. The CDR3 DNA reads TGTGCCAGTAGTATAGGAGTAGGGGAGACCCAGTACTTC. Its protein is CASSIGVGETQYF. Together with reference TRBV19 and TRBJ2-5, the CDR3 gives the full variable domain: DGGITQSPKYLFRKEGQNVTLSCEQNLNHDAMYWYRQDPGQGLRLIYYSQIVNDFQKGDIAEGYSVSREKKESFPLTVTSAQKNPTAFYLCASSIGVGETQYFGPGTRLLVL.